The 17 T cell receptor beta chains below were found in one sample sequenced in a study of shared clonotypes between healthy human individuals. Profiling relied on immunoSEQ multiplex PCR, and the TCRdb table lists in-frame clones only, not all of them. The sample lists just over 2,000,000 clones, 85% to 95% occurring once. Material: naive CD4+ T cells sorted from blood. Subset denoted: CD45RA+ positively selected. Source of these receptors: a man aged 18 to 29 in good health.

The chain joins TRBV7-2 to TRBJ2-7; TRBD2 aligns across 7 bases. The CDR3 has 18 amino acids. The J segment lost 4 bases and the V segment lost 5 bases, leaving 20 bases of the junction unmatched. CDR1 is SGHTA, CDR2 FQGNSA, per germline. The CDR3 spells CASSPPLWLADEVYEQYF. The CDR3 coding sequence is TGTGCCAGCAGCCCCCCCCTCTGGCTAGCGGATGAGGTGTACGAGCAGTACTTC.

In regard to this clone: In the same sample, other DNA sequences code for this CDR3. This chain joins TRBV6-6 and TRBJ2-7; 7 bases map to TRBD1. CDR1 is MNHNY, CDR2 SVGAGI, per germline (reference sequence). This CDR3 is 13 amino acids long. The J segment lost 0 bases and the V segment lost 6 bases, leaving 2 bases of the junction unmatched. Here the CDR3 reads CASRPGGSYEQYF. The CDR3 nucleotides are TGTGCCAGCAGACCAGGGGGCTCCTACGAGCAGTACTTC.

In this sample, this clone turned up once. V gene TRBV28 combines with J gene TRBJ2-7; D unresolved. Per germline, CDR1 MDHEN and CDR2 SYDVKM. The CDR3 is 13 residues long. The V gene lost 3 bases and the J gene lost 0 bases, with 6 bases spanning the gap. As DNA, the CDR3 is TGTGCCAGCAGTTTTCCAGCCTCCTACGAGCAGTACTTC. Protein: CASSFPASYEQYF.

This sequence joins TRBV11-2 and TRBJ2-5; TRBD1 is a possible D gene (6 bases). The germline V gene has CDR1 SGHAT and CDR2 FQNNGV. The V end lost 5 bases, the J end lost 0 bases, and 13 bases lay between the germline ends. The CDR3 has 15 residues. The CDR3 region has the DNA TGTGCCAGCAGCCTAACCGGGACATACCAAGAGACCCAGTACTTC. This encodes CASSLTGTYQETQYF.

In DNA, the CDR3 is TGTGCCAGCAGTTTCACGGACAGGGGGGAGAACTATGGCTACACCTTC. Its protein is CASSFTDRGENYGYTF. The V call is TRBV6-5, the J call TRBJ1-2; 10 bases agree with TRBD1. CDR1 MNHEY and CDR2 SVGAGI come from the germline V gene. V gave up 4 bases and J gave up 2 bases; unmatched junction bases: 7. This CDR3 comprises 16 residues.

Here the CDR3 reads CASSYSERSPYGYTF. In nucleotides, the CDR3 is TGTGCCAGCAGTTACTCCGAACGGAGTCCCTATGGCTACACCTTC. The chain uses TRBV6-6 and TRBJ1-2; D is uncertain. V was clipped by 0 bases and J by 4 bases, with 12 bases between them. The germline V gene encodes CDR1 MNHNY and CDR2 SVGAGI (reference sequence). This CDR3 contains 15 residues.

This sequence joins TRBV10-3 and TRBJ2-7; D perhaps matches TRBD1 (6 bases). The CDR3 is 12 amino acids. Trimming took off 10 bases at V and 2 bases at J, with 12 bases between the two ends. In germline, CDR1 is ENHRY, CDR2 SYGVKD. The CDR3 DNA reads TGTGCCAGCGCAACAGGGACCTACGAGCAGTACTTC. It codes for CASATGTYEQYF.

V is TRBV14 and J is TRBJ2-5; 8 nucleotides match TRBD2. Germline V gene data show CDR1 as SGHDN and CDR2 as FVKESK. The CDR3 has 17 residues. The junction had 12 bases not matched to a gene; V was cut back by 3 bases and J by 3 bases. In DNA form, the CDR3 reads TGTGCCAGCAGCCACGATTACGCACTAGCGGCCAAAGAGACCCAGTACTTC. Amino acids: CASSHDYALAAKETQYF.

The V call is TRBV7-9, the J call TRBJ1-2, with 9 bases matching TRBD1. The CDR3 runs to 16 residues. Germline V lookup: CDR1 SEHNR, CDR2 FQNEAQ (reference sequence). Germline trimming cut 4 bases from V and 5 bases from J; bases unmatched to any gene: 11. The CDR3 reads CASSSLRTGDAYGYTF. The CDR3 DNA follows: TGTGCCAGCAGCTCCCTTCGGACAGGGGATGCGTATGGCTACACCTTC.

The chain recombines TRBV11-3 with TRBJ2-2, with no clear D. Germline V gene data show CDR1 as SGHNT and CDR2 as YENEEA. The CDR3 totals 15 residues. V dropped 1 base and J dropped 5 bases, with 11 bases sitting between them. CDR3 in amino acids: CASSLGATPTGELFF. Here the CDR3 DNA reads TGTGCCAGCAGCTTAGGGGCAACACCGACCGGGGAGCTGTTTTTT.

The chain couples TRBV5-6 to TRBJ1-5; TRBD1 aligns across 11 bases. V was clipped by 5 bases and J by 6 bases; unmatched bases: 4. The CDR3 consists of 14 residues. Germline-derived CDR1 and CDR2 are SGHDT and YYEEEE. In DNA form, the CDR3 reads TGTGCCAGCAGTCGGACAGGGGGCTCTCAGCCCCAGCATTTT. Translation gives CASSRTGGSQPQHF. The entire variable domain, with the rest obtained from reference TRBV5-6 and TRBJ1-5, is as follows: DAGVTQSPTHLIKTRGQQVTLRCSPKSGHDTVSWYQQALGQGPQFIFQYYEEEERQRGNFPDRFSGHQFPNYSSELNVNALLLGDSALYLCASSRTGGSQPQHFGDGTRLSIL.

The chain joins TRBV7-3 to TRBJ2-7; either TRBD1 or TRBD2 may fit D (5 bases each). CDR3 length: 14 residues. Germline CDR1 reads SGHTA; CDR2 reads FQGTGA. V was trimmed by 3 bases and J by 7 bases, leaving 16 bases between them. The CDR3 region is CASSLAGALVEQYF. CDR3 coding DNA: TGTGCCAGCAGCTTGGCCGGGGCCCTAGTGGAGCAGTACTTC.

This rearrangement joins TRBV18 to TRBJ2-7, with 8 bases aligning to TRBD1. Looked up from germline, CDR1 is KGHSH and CDR2 is LQKENI. The junction had 11 bases not matched to a gene; V was cut back by 3 bases and J by 10 bases. This CDR3 comprises 14 residues. CDR3 in amino acids: CASSPGAGTGYQYF. The CDR3 DNA reads TGTGCCAGCTCACCGGGGGCCGGGACAGGATATCAGTACTTC.

The V gene is TRBV19, the J gene TRBJ2-7; 8 bases match TRBD1. V trimming: 7 bases; J trimming: 2 bases; junction bases outside the gene matches: 7. The germline gives CDR1 LNHDA, CDR2 SQIVND (reference sequence). The CDR3 is 14 amino acids. CDR3 sequence reads: CASTRTGNTYEQYF. Here the CDR3 DNA reads TGTGCCAGTACCCGGACAGGGAATACCTACGAGCAGTACTTC.

The V call is TRBV25-1, the J call TRBJ1-2; 12 nucleotides line up with TRBD1. The CDR3 has 15 residues. CDR1 is MGHDK and CDR2 is SYGVNS in the germline V gene. The ends lost 4 bases at V and 2 bases at J; junction bases unmatched: 2. The CDR3 reads CASSGGTGGNYGYTF. The CDR3 nucleotides read TGTGCCAGCAGTGGGGGGACAGGGGGCAACTATGGCTACACCTTC.

This chain connects TRBV6-4 to TRBJ2-6, with D perhaps TRBD1 or TRBD2 (5 bases each). V was cut by 9 bases and J by 0 bases, with 24 bases left in between. This CDR3 has 19 residues. Germline CDR1 reads MRHNA; CDR2 reads SNTAGT. The CDR3 region is CARRDPCASNGSGANVLTF. In nucleotides, the CDR3 is TGTGCCAGAAGGGACCCTTGCGCGTCCAACGGCTCTGGGGCCAACGTCCTGACTTTC.

The rearrangement links TRBV9 to TRBJ1-6; TRBD1 matches 7 bases. V was pared by 2 bases and J by 5 bases, with 4 bases of the junction left unmatched. The CDR3 is 15 amino acids. Germline V gene lookup returns CDR1 SGDLS and CDR2 YYNGEE. CDR3 region: CASSVRQGDNSPLHF. The CDR3 nucleotides read TGTGCCAGCAGCGTCAGGCAGGGGGATAATTCACCCCTCCACTTT.